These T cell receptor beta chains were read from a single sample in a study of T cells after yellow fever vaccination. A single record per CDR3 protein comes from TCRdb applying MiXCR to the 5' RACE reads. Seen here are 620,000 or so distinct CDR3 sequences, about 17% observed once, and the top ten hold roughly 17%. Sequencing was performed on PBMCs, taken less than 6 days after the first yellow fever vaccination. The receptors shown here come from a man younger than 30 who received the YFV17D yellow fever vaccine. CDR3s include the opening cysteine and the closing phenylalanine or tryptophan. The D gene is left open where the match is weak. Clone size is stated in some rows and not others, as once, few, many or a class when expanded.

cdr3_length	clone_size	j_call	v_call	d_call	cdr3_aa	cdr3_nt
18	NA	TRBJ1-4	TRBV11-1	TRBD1	CASSTKQGSAATNEKLFF	TGTGCCAGCAGCACTAAACAGGGGAGCGCAGCAACTAATGAAAAACTGTTTTTT
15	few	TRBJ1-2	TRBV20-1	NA	CSARDLLGLPYGYTF	TGCAGTGCTAGAGATTTGTTGGGCCTCCCCTATGGCTACACCTTC
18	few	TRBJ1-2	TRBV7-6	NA	CASSLGEGGPSIEFGYTF	TGTGCCAGCAGCTTAGGGGAAGGGGGACCGTCAATAGAGTTTGGCTACACCTTC
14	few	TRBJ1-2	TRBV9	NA	CASSRRQGSYGYTF	TGTGCCAGCAGTCGTAGGCAGGGCTCCTATGGCTACACCTTC
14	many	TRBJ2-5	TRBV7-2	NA	CASSLGQAPETQYF	TGTGCCAGCAGCTTAGGACAGGCCCCCGAGACCCAGTACTTC
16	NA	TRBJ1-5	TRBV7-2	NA	CASSLVGANSNQPQHF	TGTGCCAGCAGCTTAGTAGGGGCGAATAGCAATCAGCCCCAGCATTTT
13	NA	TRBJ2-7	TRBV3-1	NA	CASSLLTSNEQYF	TGTGCCAGCAGCCTCCTCACTAGCAACGAGCAGTACTTC
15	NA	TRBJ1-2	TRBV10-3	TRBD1	CAIADPIGTDYGYTF	TGTGCCATCGCAGACCCAATCGGGACAGACTATGGCTACACCTTC
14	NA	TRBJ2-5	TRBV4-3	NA	CASSQDVAQETQYF	TGCGCCAGCAGCCAAGATGTGGCCCAAGAGACCCAGTACTTC
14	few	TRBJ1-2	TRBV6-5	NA	CASSYPPDNYGYTF	TGTGCCAGCAGTTATCCCCCGGATAACTATGGCTACACCTTC
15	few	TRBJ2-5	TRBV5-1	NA	CASSLGATEQETQYF	TGCGCCAGCAGCTTGGGAGCGACAGAACAAGAGACCCAGTACTTC
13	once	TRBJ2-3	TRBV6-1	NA	CASSELGRNTQYF	TGTGCCAGCAGTGAACTGGGAAGGAATACGCAGTATTTT
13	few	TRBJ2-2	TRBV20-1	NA	CSVGGHHTGELFF	TGCAGTGTAGGGGGGCATCACACCGGGGAGCTGTTTTTT
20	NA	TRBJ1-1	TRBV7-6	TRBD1	CASSPQGVGIILGQNTEAFF	TGTGCCAGCAGCCCACAGGGGGTCGGCATCATTTTGGGCCAGAACACTGAAGCTTTCTTT
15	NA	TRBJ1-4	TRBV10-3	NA	CAISESFRADEKLFF	TGTGCCATCAGTGAGTCGTTTCGGGCAGACGAAAAACTGTTTTTT
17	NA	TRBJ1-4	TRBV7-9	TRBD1	CASSTGTGGTTNEKLFF	TGTGCCAGCAGCACCGGGACAGGGGGCACGACTAATGAAAAACTGTTTTTT
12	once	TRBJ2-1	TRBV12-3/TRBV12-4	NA	CASNFVIGEQFF	TGTGCCAGCAATTTTGTTATCGGTGAGCAGTTCTTC
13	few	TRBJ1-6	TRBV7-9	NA	CASSETINSPLHF	TGTGCCAGCAGCGAGACCATAAATTCACCCCTCCACTTT
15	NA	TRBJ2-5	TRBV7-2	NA	CASSLGSGTKETQYF	TGTGCCAGCAGCTTAGGGTCCGGGACGAAAGAGACCCAGTACTTC
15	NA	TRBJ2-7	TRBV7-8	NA	CASSLGQRLSYEQYF	TGTGCCAGCAGCTTAGGACAGAGACTCTCCTACGAGCAGTACTTC
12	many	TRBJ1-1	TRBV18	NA	CASSPMTVEAFF	TGTGCCAGCTCACCCATGACAGTTGAAGCTTTCTTT
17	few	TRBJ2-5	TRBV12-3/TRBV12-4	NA	CASSSEGWGSEQETQYF	TGTGCCAGCAGTTCCGAGGGGTGGGGAAGTGAGCAAGAGACCCAGTACTTC
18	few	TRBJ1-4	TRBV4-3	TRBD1	CASSQDPPDRGGKEKLFF	TGCGCCAGCAGCCAAGATCCTCCTGACAGGGGAGGCAAGGAAAAACTGTTTTTT